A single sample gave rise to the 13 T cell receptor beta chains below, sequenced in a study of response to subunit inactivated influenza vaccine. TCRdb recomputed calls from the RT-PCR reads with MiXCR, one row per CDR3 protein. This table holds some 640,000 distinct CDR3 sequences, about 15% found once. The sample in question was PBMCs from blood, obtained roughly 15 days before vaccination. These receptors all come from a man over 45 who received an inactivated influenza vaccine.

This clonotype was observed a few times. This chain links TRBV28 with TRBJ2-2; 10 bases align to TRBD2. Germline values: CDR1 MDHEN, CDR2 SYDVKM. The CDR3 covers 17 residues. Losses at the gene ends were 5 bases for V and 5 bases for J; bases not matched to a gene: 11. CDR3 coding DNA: TGTGCCAGCAGTCTAGGCCTAGCGGGAGAAGGGACCGGGGAGCTGTTTTTT. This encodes CASSLGLAGEGTGELFF.

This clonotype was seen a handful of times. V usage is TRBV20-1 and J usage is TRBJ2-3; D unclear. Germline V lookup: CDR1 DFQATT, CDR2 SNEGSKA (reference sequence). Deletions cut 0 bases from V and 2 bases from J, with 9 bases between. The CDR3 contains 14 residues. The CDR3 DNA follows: TGCAGTGCTAGAGACCCCGTGGCCACAGATACGCAGTATTTT. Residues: CSARDPVATDTQYF.

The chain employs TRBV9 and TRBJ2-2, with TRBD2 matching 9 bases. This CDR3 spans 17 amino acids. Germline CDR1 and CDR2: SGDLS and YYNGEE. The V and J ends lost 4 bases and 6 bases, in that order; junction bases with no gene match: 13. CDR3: CASSPGSWTSAPGELFF. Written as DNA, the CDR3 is TGTGCCAGCAGCCCGGGTAGTTGGACTAGCGCCCCCGGGGAGCTGTTTTTT.

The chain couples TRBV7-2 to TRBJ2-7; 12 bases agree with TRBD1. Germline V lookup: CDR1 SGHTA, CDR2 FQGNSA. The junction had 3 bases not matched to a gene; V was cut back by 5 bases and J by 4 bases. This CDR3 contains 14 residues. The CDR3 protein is CASSRDRGRYEQYF. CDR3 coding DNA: TGTGCCAGCAGCAGGGACAGGGGGCGGTACGAGCAGTACTTC.

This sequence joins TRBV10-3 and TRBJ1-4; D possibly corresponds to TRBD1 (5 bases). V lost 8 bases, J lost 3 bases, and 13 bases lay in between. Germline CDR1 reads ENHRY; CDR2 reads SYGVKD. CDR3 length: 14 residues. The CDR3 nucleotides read TGTGCCATCCGAAACCCAGGGCCTAATGAAAAACTGTTTTTT. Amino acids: CAIRNPGPNEKLFF.

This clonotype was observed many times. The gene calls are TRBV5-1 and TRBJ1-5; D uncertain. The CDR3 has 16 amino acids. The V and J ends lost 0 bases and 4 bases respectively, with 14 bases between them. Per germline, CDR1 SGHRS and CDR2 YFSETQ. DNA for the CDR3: TGCGCCAGCAGCTTGGATGGAGACTTACGGAATCAGCCCCAGCATTTT. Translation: CASSLDGDLRNQPQHF. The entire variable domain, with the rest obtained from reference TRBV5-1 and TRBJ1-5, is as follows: KAGVTQTPRYLIKTRGQQVTLSCSPISGHRSVSWYQQTPGQGLQFLFEYFSETQRNKGNFPGRFSGRQFSNSRSEMNVSTLELGDSALYLCASSLDGDLRNQPQHFGDGTRLSIL.

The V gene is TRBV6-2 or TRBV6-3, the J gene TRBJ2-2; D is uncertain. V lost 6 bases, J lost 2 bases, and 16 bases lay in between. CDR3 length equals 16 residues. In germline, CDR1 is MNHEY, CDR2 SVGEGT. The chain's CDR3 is CASRSHRVSNTGELFF. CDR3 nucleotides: TGTGCCAGCAGATCCCACAGAGTATCTAACACCGGGGAGCTGTTTTTT.

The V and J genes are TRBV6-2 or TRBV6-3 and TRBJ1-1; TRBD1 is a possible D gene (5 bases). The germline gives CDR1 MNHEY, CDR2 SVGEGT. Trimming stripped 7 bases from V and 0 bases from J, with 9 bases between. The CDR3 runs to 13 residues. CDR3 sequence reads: CASTRTLNTEAFF. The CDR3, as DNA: TGTGCCAGCACCCGGACATTGAACACTGAAGCTTTCTTT.

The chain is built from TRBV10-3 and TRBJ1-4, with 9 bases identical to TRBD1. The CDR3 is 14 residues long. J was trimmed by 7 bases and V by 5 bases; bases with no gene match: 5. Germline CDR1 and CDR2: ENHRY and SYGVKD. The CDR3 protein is CAISRTGDTEKLFF. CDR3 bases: TGTGCCATCAGTCGGACAGGGGACACTGAAAAACTGTTTTTT.

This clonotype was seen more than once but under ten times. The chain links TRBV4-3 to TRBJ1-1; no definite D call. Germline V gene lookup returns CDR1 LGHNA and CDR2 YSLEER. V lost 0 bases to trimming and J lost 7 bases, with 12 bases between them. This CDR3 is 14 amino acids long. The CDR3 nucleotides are TGCGCCAGCAGCCAAGATTGGGAGCGTCGTGAAGCTTTCTTT. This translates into CASSQDWERREAFF.

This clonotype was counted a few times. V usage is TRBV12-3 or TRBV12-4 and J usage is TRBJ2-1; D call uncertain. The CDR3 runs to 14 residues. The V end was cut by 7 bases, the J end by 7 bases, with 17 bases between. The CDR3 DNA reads TGTGCCAGCACCAAAAATCTTGGCGAGAATGAGCAGTTCTTC. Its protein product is CASTKNLGENEQFF.

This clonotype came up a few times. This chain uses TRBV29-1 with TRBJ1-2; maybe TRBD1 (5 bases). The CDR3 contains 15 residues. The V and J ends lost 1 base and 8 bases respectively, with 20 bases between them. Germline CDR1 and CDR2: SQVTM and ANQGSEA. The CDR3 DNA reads TGCAGCGTTGAAGTCGCCGGGGGACGCGAGGGAGGCTACACCTTC. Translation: CSVEVAGGREGGYTF.

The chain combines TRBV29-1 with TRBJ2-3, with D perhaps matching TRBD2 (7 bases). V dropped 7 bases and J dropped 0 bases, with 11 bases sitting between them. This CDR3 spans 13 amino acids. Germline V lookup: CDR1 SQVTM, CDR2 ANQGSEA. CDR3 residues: CSGGGRSTDTQYF. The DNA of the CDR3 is TGCAGCGGGGGGGGCAGGAGCACAGATACGCAGTATTTT.